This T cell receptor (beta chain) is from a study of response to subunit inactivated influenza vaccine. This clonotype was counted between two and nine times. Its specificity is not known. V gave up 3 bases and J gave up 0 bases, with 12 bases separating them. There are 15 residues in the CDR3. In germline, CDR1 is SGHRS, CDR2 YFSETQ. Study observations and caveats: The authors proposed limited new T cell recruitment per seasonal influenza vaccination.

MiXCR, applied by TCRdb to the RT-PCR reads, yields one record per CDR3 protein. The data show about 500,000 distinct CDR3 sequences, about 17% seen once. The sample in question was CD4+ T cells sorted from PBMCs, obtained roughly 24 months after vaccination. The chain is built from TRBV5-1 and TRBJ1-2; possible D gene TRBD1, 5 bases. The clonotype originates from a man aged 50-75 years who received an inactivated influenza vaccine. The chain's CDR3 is CASSSDSATNYGYTF. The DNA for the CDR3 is TGCGCCAGCAGCTCTGACAGCGCTACTAACTATGGCTACACCTTC.